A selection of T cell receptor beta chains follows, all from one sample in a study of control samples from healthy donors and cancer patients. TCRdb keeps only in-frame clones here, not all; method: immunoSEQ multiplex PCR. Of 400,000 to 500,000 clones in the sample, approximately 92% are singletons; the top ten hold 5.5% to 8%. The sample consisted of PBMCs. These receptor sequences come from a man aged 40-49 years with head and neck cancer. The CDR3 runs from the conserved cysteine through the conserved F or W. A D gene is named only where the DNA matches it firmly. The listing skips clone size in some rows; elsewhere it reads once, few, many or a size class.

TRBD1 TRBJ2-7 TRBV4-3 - TGCGCCAGCAGCCAAGGGGACAGGTCAACCTACGAGCAGTACTTC CASSQGDRSTYEQYF
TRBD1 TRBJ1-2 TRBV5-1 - TGCGCCAGCAGCTCAGGGGGCGGTGGCTACACCTTC CASSSGGGGYTF
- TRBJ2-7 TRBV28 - TGTGCCAGCAGTTTCAGCGGATACGAGCAGTACTTC CASSFSGYEQYF
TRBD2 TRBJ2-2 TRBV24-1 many TGTGCCACCAGTGATTTAGCGGGGGACACCGGGGAGCTGTTTTTT CATSDLAGDTGELFF
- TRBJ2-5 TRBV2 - TGTGCCAGCAGGGGGCAGGGAGCTCCCCAAGAGACCCAGTACTTC CASRGQGAPQETQYF
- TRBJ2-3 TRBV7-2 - TGTGCCAGCAGCTTAGTTGCGGGTCCTCACAACACAGATACGCAGTATTTT CASSLVAGPHNTDTQYF
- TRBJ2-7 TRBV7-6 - TGTGCCAGCAGCTCCACGGGCAGGCACGGTTTTGAGCAGTACTTC CASSSTGRHGFEQYF
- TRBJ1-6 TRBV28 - TGTGCCAGCAGTTTACGAGGGGCTTATAATTCACCCCTCCACTTT CASSLRGAYNSPLHF
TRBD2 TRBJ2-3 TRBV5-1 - TGCGCCAGCAGCACCGACATTCCGGGACTAGCGGGGGGTTCAGATACGCAGTATTTT CASSTDIPGLAGGSDTQYF
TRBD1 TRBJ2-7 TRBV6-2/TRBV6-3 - TGTGCCAGCAGTTACAATCCGGGACAGGGTAACTTCTACGAGCAGTACTTC CASSYNPGQGNFYEQYF
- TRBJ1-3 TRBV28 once TGTGCCAGCAGTCCGCTTGGGGTTCTATCTGGAAACACCATATATTTT CASSPLGVLSGNTIYF
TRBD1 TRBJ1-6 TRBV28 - TGTGCCAGCAGAAGGGAGGGGGCAGGATCCCTCCACTTT CASRREGAGSLHF
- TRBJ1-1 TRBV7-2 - TGTGCCAGCAGCTTATCTACCTTGGAGGTCTTGGCTTTCTTT CASSLSTLEVLAFF
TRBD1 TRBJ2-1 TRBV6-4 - TGTGCCAACGAGACAGGGATTACGGAGCAGTTCTTC CANETGITEQFF
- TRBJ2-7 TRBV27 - TGTGCCAGCAGTTTATCGGGGGCCTACGAGCAGTACTTC CASSLSGAYEQYF
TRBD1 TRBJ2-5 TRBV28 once TGTGCCAGCAGTTCGCCCGGGACAGGGAGGGAGACCCAGTACTTC CASSSPGTGRETQYF
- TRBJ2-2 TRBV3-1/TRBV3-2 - TGTGCCAGCAGCCAGTCGCCTGGCGGGGAGCTGTTTTTT CASSQSPGGELFF
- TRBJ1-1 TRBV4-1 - TGCGCCAGCAGCCAACAAGGGAGTCGGAACACTGAAGCTTTCTTT CASSQQGSRNTEAFF
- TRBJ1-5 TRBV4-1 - TGCGCCAGCAGCCAAGATGCGGCCTTATCCCCCAATCAGCCCCAGCATTTT CASSQDAALSPNQPQHF
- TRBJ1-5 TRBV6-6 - TGTGCCAGCAGTGACTCAGGGCCCCAGCATTTT CASSDSGPQHF
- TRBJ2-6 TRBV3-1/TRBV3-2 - TGTGCCAGCAGCCAATCTCTGGGGAGCTCTGGGGCCAACGTCCTGACTTTC CASSQSLGSSGANVLTF
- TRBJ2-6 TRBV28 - TGTGCCAGCAGTTTTAAGAGGGCCAACGTCCTGACTTTC CASSFKRANVLTF
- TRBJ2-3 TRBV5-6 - TGTGCCAGCAGCGGCCAGGCTGCCCTAGATACGCAGTATTTT CASSGQAALDTQYF
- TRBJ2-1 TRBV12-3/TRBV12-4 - TGTGCCAGCTCGCACAATGAGCAGTTCTTC CASSHNEQFF
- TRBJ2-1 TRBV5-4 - TGTGCCAGCAGACGGACAGTCTCCTACAATGAGCAGTTCTTC CASRRTVSYNEQFF
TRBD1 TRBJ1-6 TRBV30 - TGTGCCTGGATGGGGACAGCGAATTCACCCCTCCACTTT CAWMGTANSPLHF
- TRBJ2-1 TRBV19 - TGTGCCAGTAGTTCCATTCGACCCCCTCAGCACGGTGAGCAGTTCTTC CASSSIRPPQHGEQFF
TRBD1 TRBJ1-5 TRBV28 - TGTGCCAGCAGCCCCAGGACAGGGAATCAGCCCCAGCATTTT CASSPRTGNQPQHF
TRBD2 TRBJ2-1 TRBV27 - TGTGCCAGCTACCGGACTAGCGGGAATCTCTACAATGAGCAGTTCTTC CASYRTSGNLYNEQFF
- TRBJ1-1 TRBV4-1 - TGCGCCAGCAGCCAAGATCTCACTGAAGCTTTCTTT CASSQDLTEAFF
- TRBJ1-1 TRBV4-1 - TGCGCCAGCAGCCCCAGGGGTGAGGAGACTGAAGCTTTCTTT CASSPRGEETEAFF
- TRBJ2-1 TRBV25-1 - TGTGCCAGCAGTGAAGGTGGTCCATCCTACAATGAGCAGTTCTTC CASSEGGPSYNEQFF
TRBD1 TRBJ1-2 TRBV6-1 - TGTGCCAGCAGGGGACAGGGCGGTGAGCATGGCTACACCTTC CASRGQGGEHGYTF
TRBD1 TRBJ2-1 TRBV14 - TGTGCCAGCAGACTAACAGGGGGCTCCTACAATGAGCAGTTCTTC CASRLTGGSYNEQFF
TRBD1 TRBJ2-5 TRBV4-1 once TGCGCCAGCAGCCAACAACAGGGGGGACAAGAGACCCAGTACTTC CASSQQQGGQETQYF
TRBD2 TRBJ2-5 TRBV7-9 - TGTGCCAGCAGCTTAGTCGCGGGGGAGGAGACCCAGTACTTC CASSLVAGEETQYF
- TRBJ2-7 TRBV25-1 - TGTGCCGGTCGCCCCTCCTACGAGCAGTACTTC CAGRPSYEQYF
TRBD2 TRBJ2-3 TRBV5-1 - TGCGCCAGCGCGAACCCTTTAGCGGGAGAGGCGGCAGATACGCAGTATTTT CASANPLAGEAADTQYF
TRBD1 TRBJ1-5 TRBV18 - TGTGCCAGCTCACCATCCGCCAGGGGGGTCAATCAGCCCCAGCATTTT CASSPSARGVNQPQHF
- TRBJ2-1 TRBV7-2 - TGTGCCAGCAGCTTAGTTCTAGGGGCCTACAATGAGCAGTTCTTC CASSLVLGAYNEQFF
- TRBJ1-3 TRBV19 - TGTGCCAGTAGTATTGGCCCAGGGAACACCATATATTTT CASSIGPGNTIYF
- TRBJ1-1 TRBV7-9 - TGTGCCAGCGGTCTCCGGGAGAACGCTGAAGCTTTCTTT CASGLRENAEAFF
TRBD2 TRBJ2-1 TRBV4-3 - TGCGCCAGCAGCCTCCTCCTAGCGGGGGGGCCGAGTTTCCATGAGCAGTTCTTC CASSLLLAGGPSFHEQFF
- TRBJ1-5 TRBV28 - TGTGCCACCCGACGGCGCAATCAGCCCCAGCATTTT CATRRRNQPQHF
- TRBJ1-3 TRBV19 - TGTGCCAGTAAAGGGGTCCCTGGAAACACCATATATTTT CASKGVPGNTIYF
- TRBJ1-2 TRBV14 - TGTGCCAGCAGCCAAGTCGGGACTCACTATGGCTACACCTTC CASSQVGTHYGYTF
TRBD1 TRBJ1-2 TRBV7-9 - TGTGCCAGCAGCCTAGGACAGGGGGCAACCCAAACCCTAAGCGGCTACACCTTC CASSLGQGATQTLSGYTF
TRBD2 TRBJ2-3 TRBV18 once TGTGCCAGCTCACCACGCGGGGGAGGCGGCACAGATACGCAGTATTTT CASSPRGGGGTDTQYF
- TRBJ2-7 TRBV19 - TGTGCCAGTAGTATAAGAGCTGAAGCCTACGAGCAGTACTTC CASSIRAEAYEQYF
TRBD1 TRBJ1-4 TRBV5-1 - TGCGCCAGCAGCTTACCGGACAGGGGGATCCCCAATAATGAAAAACTGTTTTTT CASSLPDRGIPNNEKLFF
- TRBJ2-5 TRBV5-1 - TGCGCCAGCAGCCCCGGGAGCGGCAGGGGACAAGCTCAAGAGACCCAGTACTTC CASSPGSGRGQAQETQYF